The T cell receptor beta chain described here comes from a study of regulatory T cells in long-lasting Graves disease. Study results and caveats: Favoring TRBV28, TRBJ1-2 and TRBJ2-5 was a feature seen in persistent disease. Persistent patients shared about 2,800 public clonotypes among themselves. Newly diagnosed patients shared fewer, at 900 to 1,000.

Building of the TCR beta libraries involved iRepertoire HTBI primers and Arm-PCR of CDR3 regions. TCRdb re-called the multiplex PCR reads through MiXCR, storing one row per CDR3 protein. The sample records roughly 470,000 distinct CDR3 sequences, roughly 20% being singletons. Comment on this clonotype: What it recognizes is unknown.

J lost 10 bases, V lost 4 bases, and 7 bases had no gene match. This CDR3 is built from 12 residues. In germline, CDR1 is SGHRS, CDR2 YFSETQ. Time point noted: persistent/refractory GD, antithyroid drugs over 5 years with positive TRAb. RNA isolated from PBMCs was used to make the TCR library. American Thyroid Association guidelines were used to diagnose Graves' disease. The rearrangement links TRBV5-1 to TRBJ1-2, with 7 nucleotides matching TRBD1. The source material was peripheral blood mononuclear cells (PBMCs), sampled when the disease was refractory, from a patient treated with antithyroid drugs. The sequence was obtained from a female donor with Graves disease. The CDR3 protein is CASSPGQVDYTF. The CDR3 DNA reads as TGCGCCAGCAGCCCCGGACAGGTCGACTACACCTTC.